Presented here are 21 T cell receptor beta chains from one specimen sequenced in a study of preoperative IRX-2 immunotherapy in early breast cancer. Assay: immunoSEQ multiplex PCR; the TCRdb copy retains only in-frame clones and omits some. The sample contains roughly 35,000 clones, about 96% of which appear only once. Treatment noted: preoperative locoregional IRX-2 cytokine immunotherapy. This material was acquired from a patient treated with IRX-2 immunotherapy. The receptors come from a human donor with breast cancer.

J is TRBJ2-7 and V is TRBV7-2, with 7 positions matching TRBD1. CDR1 and CDR2 from the germline V gene are SGHTA and FQGNSA. The CDR3 consists of 14 residues. V lost 4 bases to trimming and J lost 1 base; unmatched junction nucleotides: 4. This CDR3 is CASSSRQGSYEQYF. CDR3 sequence (DNA): TGTGCCAGCAGCTCCCGACAGGGTTCCTACGAGCAGTACTTC.

V usage is TRBV19 and J usage is TRBJ2-1; 9 bases are shared with TRBD2. Per germline, CDR1 LNHDA and CDR2 SQIVND (reference sequence). The length of the CDR3 is 16 residues. Trimming at V came to 3 bases and at J to 3 bases, leaving 6 bases not matched to a gene. The CDR3 loop reads CASSMDLAGIYNEQFF. CDR3 in DNA: TGTGCCAGTAGTATGGACCTAGCGGGGATCTACAATGAGCAGTTCTTC.

The chain couples TRBV9 to TRBJ2-7; 11 bases fit TRBD2. The V gene end was trimmed by 3 bases and the J gene end by 8 bases; junction bases not matched to a gene: 13. CDR1 SGDLS and CDR2 YYNGEE come from the germline V gene. This CDR3 region has 16 residues. CDR3 loop: CASSASSGRSPLKQYF. The CDR3 nucleotides read TGTGCCAGCAGCGCTTCTAGCGGGAGGAGCCCGCTGAAGCAGTACTTC.

The genes are TRBV28 and TRBJ1-2; weak D call: TRBD1 (5 bases). This CDR3 region has 12 residues. V lost 3 bases, J lost 3 bases, and 5 bases lay in between. The germline CDR1 and CDR2 sequences are MDHEN and SYDVKM. Here the CDR3 reads CASSLGHYGYTF. CDR3 in DNA: TGTGCCAGCAGTTTGGGGCACTATGGCTACACCTTC.

The V gene is TRBV7-3, the J gene TRBJ2-1; 9 bases are a match to TRBD2. The V segment lost 4 bases and the J segment 9 bases; nucleotides outside the gene matches: 10. CDR3 length: 15 residues. In germline, CDR1 is SGHTA, CDR2 FQGTGA. Written as DNA, the CDR3 is TGTGCCAGCAGCTCGGTAGGGGGACTAGCCATTGAGCAGTTCTTC. Its protein product is CASSSVGGLAIEQFF.

This clone was recorded only once. The J gene is TRBJ2-7, the V gene TRBV28; 13 bases agree with TRBD2. The CDR3 spans 15 residues. CDR1 and CDR2 (germline): MDHEN, SYDVKM. The V segment lost 5 bases and the J segment 5 bases; nucleotides outside the gene matches: 6. The CDR3: CASSPRLAGGHEQYF. The CDR3 bases are TGTGCCAGCAGTCCACGACTAGCGGGAGGCCACGAGCAGTACTTC.

J is TRBJ2-3 and V is TRBV27; D remains unclear. Germline values: CDR1 MNHEY, CDR2 SMNVEV (reference sequence). V shed 4 bases and J shed 7 bases, with 12 bases lying between them. This CDR3 spans 13 amino acids. The CDR3, as DNA: TGTGCCAGCAGTTCGGGTGTCGTGAATACGCAGTATTTT. This sequence encodes CASSSGVVNTQYF.

The V gene is TRBV27, the J gene TRBJ2-5; 9 bases line up with TRBD2. This CDR3 comprises 15 residues. Germline CDR1 reads MNHEY; CDR2 reads SMNVEV (reference sequence). With 5 bases clipped from V and 2 bases from J, the junction kept 6 bases outside the gene matches. The CDR3 reads CASSLLAGLQETQYF. DNA for the CDR3: TGTGCCAGCAGTCTTCTAGCGGGGTTACAAGAGACCCAGTACTTC.

V gene TRBV5-4 combines with J gene TRBJ2-5; D is unresolved. This CDR3 has 15 amino acids. The V gene lost 0 bases and the J gene lost 1 base, with 10 bases spanning the gap. The germline gives CDR1 SGHNT, CDR2 YYREEE (reference sequence). CDR3 DNA sequence: TGTGCCAGCAGCTTGGATTTCTACCTCCAAGAGACCCAGTACTTC. Translating gives CASSLDFYLQETQYF.

This clone was recorded only once. V and J are TRBV5-5 and TRBJ2-7, with D perhaps matching TRBD1 (6 bases). Trimming took 5 bases from V and 3 from J, leaving 18 bases between them. CDR1 is SGHKS and CDR2 is YYEKEE in the germline V gene (reference sequence). CDR3 size: 15 residues. DNA of the CDR3: TGTGCCAGCAGTTGGGGACGGGACACCGACTACGAGCAGTACTTC. The encoded protein is CASSWGRDTDYEQYF.

The chain links TRBV5-1 to TRBJ1-1; D might be TRBD1 (5 bases). There are 13 residues in the CDR3. Germline CDR1 SGHRS, CDR2 YFSETQ. The V end lost 4 bases, the J end lost 4 bases, and 11 bases lay between the germline ends. The CDR3 sequence is CASSGLQVTEAFF. The CDR3 bases are TGCGCCAGCAGCGGGCTACAGGTCACTGAAGCTTTCTTT.

The chain links TRBV7-6 to TRBJ2-1; 8 positions agree with TRBD1. This CDR3 region has 15 residues. V shed 6 bases and J 4 bases; nucleotides not matched to a gene: 8. Per germline, CDR1 SGHVS and CDR2 FNYEAQ. Written as DNA, the CDR3 is TGTGCCAGCAGACTCAACCAGGGGGCGTACAATGAGCAGTTCTTC. Its protein is CASRLNQGAYNEQFF. The variable domain in full, with the rest retrieved from reference TRBV7-6 and TRBJ2-1, is GAGVSQSPRYKVTKRGQDVALRCDPISGHVSLYWYRQALGQGPEFLTYFNYEAQQDKSGLPNDRFSAERPEGSISTLTIQRTEQRDSAMYRCASRLNQGAYNEQFFGPGTRLTVL.

CDR3 amino acids: CASSMGGGLSYGYTF. CDR3 in DNA: TGTGCCAGCAGTATGGGGGGCGGCCTGTCCTATGGCTACACCTTC. The rearrangement uses TRBV27 and TRBJ1-2, with D possibly TRBD1 on 6 matching bases. The germline gives CDR1 MNHEY, CDR2 SMNVEV (reference sequence). V lost 5 bases to trimming and J lost 4 bases, with 17 bases between them. The CDR3 runs 15 residues.

This clone is medium-sized in the sample. This chain uses TRBV27 with TRBJ1-5, with D hard to call. Germline loops: CDR1 MNHEY, CDR2 SMNVEV (reference sequence). CDR3 length equals 12 residues. V dropped 1 base and J dropped 6 bases, with 4 bases sitting between them. In DNA, the CDR3 is TGTGCCAGCAGTTTATTGGGTCAGCCCCAGCATTTT. Protein sequence: CASSLLGQPQHF.

This clone was observed a single time. The rearrangement links TRBV28 to TRBJ1-5; 9 positions agree with TRBD1. With V trimmed by 6 bases and J by 2 bases, 5 bases remained unmatched. This CDR3 is 15 amino acids long. Germline CDR1 is MDHEN and CDR2 is SYDVKM. The CDR3 DNA follows: TGTGCCAGCAGACTCCGGGACAGGGGCAATCAGCCCCAGCATTTT. It is translated as CASRLRDRGNQPQHF.

This clone was counted once. The rearrangement links TRBV5-1 to TRBJ1-4, with 8 bases matching TRBD1. CDR3 size: 17 residues. V lost 4 bases to trimming and J lost 4 bases; unmatched junction nucleotides: 12. The germline V gene encodes CDR1 SGHRS and CDR2 YFSETQ. CDR3 DNA: TGCGCCAGCAGCCCCCACGCGCAACAGGGGGTTAATGAAAAACTGTTTTTT. It encodes CASSPHAQQGVNEKLFF. Looking up the rest from reference TRBV5-1 and TRBJ1-4 gives the full variable domain: KAGVTQTPRYLIKTRGQQVTLSCSPISGHRSVSWYQQTPGQGLQFLFEYFSETQRNKGNFPGRFSGRQFSNSRSEMNVSTLELGDSALYLCASSPHAQQGVNEKLFFGSGTQLSVL.

This chain uses TRBV5-1 with TRBJ2-2; D gene uncertain. CDR1 is SGHRS, CDR2 YFSETQ, per germline. V lost 1 base, J lost 1 base, and 8 bases lay in between. This CDR3 contains 15 residues. Here the CDR3 reads CASSLWTMNTGELFF. The CDR3 coding sequence is TGCGCCAGCAGCTTGTGGACCATGAACACCGGGGAGCTGTTTTTT.

The chain is built from TRBV19 and TRBJ1-2; D not certain. The CDR3 totals 15 residues. Trimming shortened V by 5 bases and J by 2 bases, and 15 bases separated the two germline ends. CDR1 LNHDA and CDR2 SQIVND come from the germline V gene (reference sequence). The CDR3 DNA follows: TGTGCCAGTAGTCTTCCGCGGACGGAGAACTATGGCTACACCTTC. As protein: CASSLPRTENYGYTF.

The V call is TRBV28, the J call TRBJ1-4; D is unclear. The CDR3 is 16 residues long. The V end was cut by 5 bases, the J end by 2 bases, with 15 bases between. Germline V gene lookup returns CDR1 MDHEN and CDR2 SYDVKM. The DNA for the CDR3 is TGTGCCAGCAGTCCCTTCCCGGGGATGACTAATGAAAAACTGTTTTTT. Translating gives CASSPFPGMTNEKLFF.

CDR3 sequence (DNA): TGTGCCTGGAACCGGGTAAATTCACCCCTCCACTTT. Translated: CAWNRVNSPLHF. This chain uses TRBV30 with TRBJ1-6; D unclear. The CDR3 is made up of 12 amino acids. V shed 4 bases and J shed 7 bases, with 8 bases lying between them. Germline-derived CDR1 and CDR2 are GTSNPN and SVGIG (reference sequence).

V usage is TRBV9 and J usage is TRBJ2-7; 7 bases align to TRBD2. The CDR3 covers 15 residues. CDR1 SGDLS and CDR2 YYNGEE come from the germline V gene. V lost 1 base to trimming and J lost 6 bases; unmatched junction nucleotides: 10. In DNA form, the CDR3 reads TGTGCCAGCAGCGTACGTGGAGGGAGGGCCAGCGAGCAGTACTTC. It is translated as CASSVRGGRASEQYF.